The 18 T cell receptor beta chains reported below all come from one sample, sequenced in a study of CD8 T cells in Susac syndrome. Random hexamers were used to reverse transcribe roughly 0.5 to 1 ug of RNA. In TCRdb, the immunoSEQ multiplex PCR reads were re-called with MiXCR into one record per CDR3 protein. The sample includes hundreds of thousands of distinct CDR3 sequences, approximately 85% seen only once; the top ten take approximately 0.11%. The specimen was CD8+ T cells from PBMCs. These receptors were collected from a human donor with multiple sclerosis.

J is TRBJ2-5 and V is TRBV2, with 10 bases identical to TRBD2. Germline V lookup: CDR1 SNHLY, CDR2 FYNNEI. Trimming took 3 bases from V and 5 from J; bases not matched to a gene: 6. The CDR3 runs 15 residues. The CDR3 coding sequence is TGTGCCAGCAGTGATGAGAGCGGGAGGGGGGAGACCCAGTACTTC. Its protein is CASSDESGRGETQYF.

The chain has TRBV7-2 and TRBJ2-1; unclear D gene. CDR1 is SGHTA, CDR2 FQGNSA, per germline. V gave up 1 base and J gave up 9 bases, with 10 bases separating them. The CDR3 is made up of 13 amino acids. Here the CDR3 reads CASSLVGPGEQFF. CDR3 nucleotide sequence: TGTGCCAGCAGCTTAGTCGGGCCGGGTGAGCAGTTCTTC.

The chain recombines TRBV20-1 with TRBJ1-5; D perhaps matches TRBD1 (5 bases). Trimming cost V 0 bases and J 1 base, with 13 bases left between them. In germline, CDR1 is DFQATT, CDR2 SNEGSKA (reference sequence). This CDR3 spans 16 amino acids. The CDR3 is CSAREVRGVSNQPQHF. DNA for the CDR3: TGCAGTGCTAGAGAGGTCCGGGGGGTAAGCAATCAGCCCCAGCATTTT.

V is TRBV27 and J is TRBJ1-1, with TRBD1 matching 9 bases. Germline loops: CDR1 MNHEY, CDR2 SMNVEV (reference sequence). With 4 bases clipped from V and 11 bases from J, the junction kept 8 bases outside the gene matches. The CDR3 has 13 amino acids. CDR3 residues: CASSWGQGDGAFF. Written as DNA, the CDR3 is TGTGCCAGCAGTTGGGGACAGGGTGATGGGGCTTTCTTT.

The chain links TRBV18 to TRBJ2-3; no clear D gene. Trimming cost V 3 bases and J 2 bases, with 21 bases left between them. This CDR3 is built from 18 residues. Germline V gives CDR1 KGHSH, CDR2 LQKENI. CDR3: CASSPDLVGKTPTDTQYF. DNA of the CDR3: TGTGCCAGCTCACCCGACCTGGTCGGAAAGACCCCCACAGATACGCAGTATTTT.

CDR3 loop: CASSDRGGDYNEQFF. In DNA, the CDR3 is TGCGCCAGCAGCGATCGCGGGGGGGACTACAATGAGCAGTTCTTC. This chain uses TRBV5-1 with TRBJ2-1; 9 nucleotides match TRBD2. The germline CDR1 and CDR2 sequences are SGHRS and YFSETQ. Trimming took 4 bases from V and 3 from J; bases not matched to a gene: 5. CDR3 length equals 15 residues.

The chain uses TRBV6-2 or TRBV6-3 and TRBJ1-2; D perhaps matches TRBD1 (5 bases). Trimming pared 5 bases from V and 7 bases from J, leaving 14 bases between. Germline V lookup: CDR1 MNHEY, CDR2 SVGEGT. The CDR3 runs 13 residues. DNA for the CDR3: TGTGCCAGCAGTCGGGACGGCGTGTCTGGCTACACCTTC. Translated, it gives CASSRDGVSGYTF.

The chain carries TRBV7-6 and TRBJ2-3; 7 bases map to TRBD2. The germline V gene has CDR1 SGHVS and CDR2 FNYEAQ. The V and J ends lost 2 bases and 5 bases, in that order; junction bases with no gene match: 10. The CDR3 has 16 residues. CDR3 residues: CASSLKPSGIIDTQYF. The CDR3 DNA is TGTGCCAGCAGCTTAAAGCCCAGCGGGATTATAGATACGCAGTATTTT.

The V and J genes are TRBV29-1 and TRBJ2-3; no clear D gene. V was pared by 3 bases and J by 5 bases, with 9 bases between. The V gene's germline CDR1 is SQVTM and CDR2 ANQGSEA. The CDR3 length is 12 residues. CDR3 sequence (DNA): TGCAGCGTTGAGGGCTGGGGAGATACGCAGTATTTT. Its protein is CSVEGWGDTQYF.

This chain uses TRBV30 with TRBJ2-3; 8 nucleotides line up with TRBD1. J lost 3 bases, V lost 1 base, and 6 bases had no gene match. Germline V lookup: CDR1 GTSNPN, CDR2 SVGIG (reference sequence). The length of the CDR3 is 15 residues. The CDR3: CAWSADRGMTDTQYF. In DNA, the CDR3 is TGTGCCTGGAGTGCAGACAGGGGCATGACAGATACGCAGTATTTT.

This chain uses TRBV29-1 with TRBJ1-1; TRBD1 might be the D (6 bases). CDR3 size: 14 residues. Germline values: CDR1 SQVTM, CDR2 ANQGSEA. Trimming left V 5 bases short and J 5 bases short, with 18 bases between. The CDR3, as DNA: TGCAGCGTTATCAGGGGCGAGGAGGGAACTGAAGCTTTCTTT. Translation gives CSVIRGEEGTEAFF.

The gene calls are TRBV28 and TRBJ1-2, with TRBD1 as a possible D gene (6 bases). This CDR3 is 15 amino acids long. V shed 1 base and J shed 6 bases, with 15 bases lying between them. In germline, CDR1 is MDHEN, CDR2 SYDVKM. CDR3 sequence reads: CASSLFPGHYDGYTF. For the CDR3, the DNA is TGTGCCAGCAGTTTATTTCCGGGACATTATGATGGCTACACCTTC.

Only a few counts were recorded for this clonotype. This sequence joins TRBV27 and TRBJ2-7, with TRBD1 matching 9 bases. This CDR3 is built from 13 residues. V trimming: 2 bases; J trimming: 6 bases; junction bases outside the gene matches: 2. The germline V gene encodes CDR1 MNHEY and CDR2 SMNVEV (reference sequence). Written as DNA, the CDR3 is TGTGCCAGCAGTTTAGGACAGGGGCGCGAGCAGTACTTC. This codes for CASSLGQGREQYF.

This rearrangement joins TRBV19 to TRBJ1-5, with 9 bases identical to TRBD1. The CDR3 loop spans 19 amino acids. Germline CDR1 LNHDA, CDR2 SQIVND (reference sequence). Trimming took 3 bases from V and 2 from J; bases not matched to a gene: 14. The CDR3 loop is CASSIWGQGGLRGNQPQHF. CDR3 coding DNA: TGTGCCAGTAGTATCTGGGGACAGGGTGGTCTTAGGGGCAATCAGCCCCAGCATTTT.

The V and J genes are TRBV7-9 and TRBJ1-4; 9 bases align to TRBD1. With 5 bases clipped from V and 8 bases from J, the junction kept 6 bases outside the gene matches. The CDR3 sequence is 14 residues long. Germline V gene lookup returns CDR1 SEHNR and CDR2 FQNEAQ (reference sequence). The CDR3 region is CASSPGQGREKLFF. DNA of the CDR3: TGTGCCAGCAGCCCGGGACAGGGAAGGGAAAAACTGTTTTTT.

CDR3: CASSSRTDRMNTEAFF. The CDR3 DNA follows: TGTGCCAGCAGCTCGAGGACGGACCGCATGAACACTGAAGCTTTCTTT. V gene TRBV13 combines with J gene TRBJ1-1; no clear D. The V end lost 4 bases, the J end lost 0 bases, and 15 bases lay between the germline ends. The CDR3 sequence is 16 residues long. Germline-derived CDR1 and CDR2 are PRHDT and FYEKMQ (reference sequence).

The chain uses TRBV24-1 and TRBJ2-1, with 9 bases identical to TRBD2. The CDR3 is made up of 19 amino acids. In germline, CDR1 is KGHDR, CDR2 SFDVKD. V lost 4 bases and J lost 6; bases outside the gene matches: 18. In nucleotides, the CDR3 is TGTGCCACCAGTGACCGGGGACTAGCCGGCCATTACCGACTCAATGAGCAGTTCTTC. Its protein product is CATSDRGLAGHYRLNEQFF.

The chain carries TRBV5-1 and TRBJ1-2; 7 bases fit TRBD1. Germline V gene sequence: CDR1 SGHRS, CDR2 YFSETQ. The CDR3 loop spans 13 amino acids. Trimming cost V 0 bases and J 10 bases; bases outside gene matches: 6. CDR3 nucleotides: TGCGCCAGCAGCTTGGCTGGGACAGCACCCTACACCTTC. Residues: CASSLAGTAPYTF.